Sequencing of this T cell receptor beta chain was carried out in a study of OX40 agonist ivuxolimab in advanced cancers. With regard to the full study: Ivuxolimab was a fully human IgG2 agonistic monoclonal antibody targeting the costimulatory receptor OX40 (CD134). Intravenous ivuxolimab was administered to patients every 2 weeks at six dose levels: 0.01, 0.1, 0.3, 1.5, 3 and 10 mg/kg. Of the roughly 51 dose-escalation patients, hepatocellular carcinoma was present in some 19, melanoma in around 15, renal cell carcinoma in 9 and head and neck cancer in 9. In the dose-escalation cohort, 70% to 85% of patients were male, and the mean age was approximately 60 years, with a range of roughly 20 to 80. Patients were allowed to have had prior anti-PD-1, anti-PD-L1 or anti-CTLA-4 therapy, and less than 45% of the dose-escalation patients had previously received checkpoint inhibitors. Partial responses occurred in three dose-escalation patients, of whom one had hepatocellular carcinoma and two had cutaneous melanoma. The point of sequencing TCRbeta in the periphery was to test whether ivuxolimab changed TCR sequence diversity and drove clonal T-cell expansion. The monotherapy dose-escalation portion (N ≈ 56 patients) of the phase I ivuxolimab trial is reported in the paper. General conclusions and limits of the study: On average, CD8+ T cells showed more expanded clones than CD4+ T cells after ivuxolimab. Low levels of normalized T-cell clonal expansion were also seen in some patients who did not respond. At doses from 0.1 to 3.0 mg/kg, clonal expansion was seen in both CD4+ and CD8+ blood T cells between baseline and week 6. Antigen specificity was not determined for the clonally expanded peripheral T cells. Partial responders in the 0.1-3.0 mg/kg groups had among the lowest normalized peripheral clonal expansion, especially among CD8+ T cells.

In regard to this clone: Its binding antigen is unknown. No much larger clone is present one base from it, and per-base qualities are unavailable.

For sequencing of the TCRbeta CDR3 region, genomic DNA was extracted from the sorted cells. TCRbeta CDR3 regions were sequenced using the immunoSEQ Assay. TCRdb limited this immuneACCESS table to in-frame rearrangements with V and J called. A share of clones is missing; checked studies link under half to unresolved V genes, and the rest is unexplained. The sample yields 65,000 to 85,000 clones; 85% were counted once. The ten largest clones represent 0.83% of the sample. Trimming removed 7 bases from V and 4 bases from J; the gene matches leave 6 bases unexplained. CDR1 and CDR2 (MNHNS, SASEGT) derive from the germline V gene. Including cysteine and phenylalanine, the CDR3 has 14 amino acids. Left in the record is the CDR3 DNA by itself, 42 bases read in frame from the first base. Patients with autoimmune disease history or receiving systemic immunosuppression were excluded from the trial. Peripheral blood for TCR sequencing was collected from all dose cohorts at baseline, on cycle 4 day 1, and on cycle 7 day 1. The samples were drawn from a first-in-human, open-label, multicenter phase I dose-escalation trial of ivuxolimab. Adults with locally advanced or metastatic head and neck squamous cell, hepatocellular, melanoma or renal cell carcinoma were enrolled in the trial. Before TCR sequencing, CD4+ T cells and CD8+ T cells were sorted from peripheral blood as separate populations.

The sequence came from an adult with an advanced solid tumor such as melanoma, head and neck, liver or kidney cancer. The rearrangement joined TRBV6-1 to TRBJ2-7, and 11 bases in between align with TRBD2. The sample consisted of CD4+ or CD8+ T cells sorted from blood, taken in a trial of the OX40 agonist ivuxolimab. CDR3 sequence: CASTRLAGLYEQYF. The nucleotides read TGTGCCAGCACCCGACTAGCGGGGTTGTACGAGCAGTACTTC.